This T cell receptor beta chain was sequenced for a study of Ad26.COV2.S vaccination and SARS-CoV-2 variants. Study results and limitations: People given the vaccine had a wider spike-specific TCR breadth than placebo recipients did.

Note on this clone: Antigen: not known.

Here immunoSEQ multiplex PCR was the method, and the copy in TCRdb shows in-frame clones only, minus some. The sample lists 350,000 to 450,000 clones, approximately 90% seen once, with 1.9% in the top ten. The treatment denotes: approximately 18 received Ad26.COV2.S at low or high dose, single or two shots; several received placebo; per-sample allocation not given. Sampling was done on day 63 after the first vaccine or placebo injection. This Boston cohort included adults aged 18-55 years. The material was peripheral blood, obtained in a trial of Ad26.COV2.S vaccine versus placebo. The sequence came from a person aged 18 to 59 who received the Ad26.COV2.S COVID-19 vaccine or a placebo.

CDR3 loop: CASSSTGGGELFF. DNA for the CDR3: TGTGCCAGCAGCTCCACAGGGGGCGGGGAGCTGTTTTTT. The chain employs TRBV7-2 and TRBJ2-2; 8 bases align to TRBD1. V was pared by 4 bases and J by 7 bases, with 2 bases of the junction left unmatched. The CDR3 is made up of 13 amino acids. Looked up from germline, CDR1 is SGHTA and CDR2 is FQGNSA.